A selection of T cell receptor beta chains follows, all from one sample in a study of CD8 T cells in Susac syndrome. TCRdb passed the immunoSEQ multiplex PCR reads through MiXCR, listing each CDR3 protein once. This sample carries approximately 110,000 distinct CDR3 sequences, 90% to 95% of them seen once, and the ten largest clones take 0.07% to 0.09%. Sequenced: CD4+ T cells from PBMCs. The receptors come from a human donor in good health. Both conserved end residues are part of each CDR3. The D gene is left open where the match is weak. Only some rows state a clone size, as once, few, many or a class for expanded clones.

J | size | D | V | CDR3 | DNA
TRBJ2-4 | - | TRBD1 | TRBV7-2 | CASSSGTGGNIQYF | TGTGCCAGCAGCTCCGGGACAGGGGGAAACATTCAGTACTTC
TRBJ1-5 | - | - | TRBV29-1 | CSVEVGGAGNQPQHF | TGCAGCGTTGAAGTAGGAGGCGCCGGCAATCAGCCCCAGCATTTT
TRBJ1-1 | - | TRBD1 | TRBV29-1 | CSVGRQGRNTEAFF | TGCAGCGTGGGTCGACAGGGAAGGAACACTGAAGCTTTCTTT
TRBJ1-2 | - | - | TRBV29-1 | CSGSGANYGYTF | TGCAGCGGTTCAGGGGCTAACTATGGCTACACCTTC
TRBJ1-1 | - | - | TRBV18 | CASSPLKAVNTEAFF | TGTGCCAGCTCACCGCTTAAGGCAGTGAACACTGAAGCTTTCTTT
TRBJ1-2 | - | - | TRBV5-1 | CASSLSGLNYGYTF | TGCGCCAGCAGCTTGTCTGGTCTTAACTATGGCTACACCTTC
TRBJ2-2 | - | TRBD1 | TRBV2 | CASSPGQGAAGELFF | TGTGCCAGCAGTCCGGGACAGGGGGCCGCCGGGGAGCTGTTTTTT
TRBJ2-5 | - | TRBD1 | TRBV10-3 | CAMGTGIAETQYF | TGTGCCATGGGGACAGGGATAGCGGAGACCCAGTACTTC
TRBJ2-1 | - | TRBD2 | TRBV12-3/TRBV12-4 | CASSPIPGLAGALYNEQFF | TGTGCCAGCAGTCCAATCCCCGGACTAGCGGGAGCCCTGTACAATGAGCAGTTCTTC
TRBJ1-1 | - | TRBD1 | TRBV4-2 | CASGDRDRGPEAFF | TGTGCCAGCGGCGACCGGGACAGGGGGCCTGAAGCTTTCTTT
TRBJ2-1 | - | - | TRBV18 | CASSPPGTDYNEQFF | TGTGCCAGCTCACCACCGGGAACAGACTACAATGAGCAGTTCTTC
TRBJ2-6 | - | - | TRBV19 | CASSMPGANVLTF | TGTGCCAGTAGTATGCCTGGGGCCAACGTCCTGACTTTC
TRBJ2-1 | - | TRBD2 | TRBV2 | CASSEGVSGTKEQFF | TGTGCCAGCAGTGAAGGGGTTAGCGGGACTAAAGAGCAGTTCTTC
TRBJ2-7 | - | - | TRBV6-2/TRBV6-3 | CASRPGPWGEQYF | TGTGCCAGCAGACCGGGCCCATGGGGCGAGCAGTACTTC
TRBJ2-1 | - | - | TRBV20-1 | CSGLPSRSNEQFF | TGCAGTGGCTTACCTAGCAGGTCTAATGAGCAGTTCTTC
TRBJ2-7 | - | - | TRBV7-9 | CASTPPGWQRLFSYEQYF | TGTGCCAGCACCCCCCCGGGTTGGCAGAGGCTTTTCTCCTACGAGCAGTACTTC
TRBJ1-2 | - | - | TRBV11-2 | CASSLRPAGGANYGYTF | TGTGCCAGCAGCTTACGTCCGGCGGGGGGAGCTAACTATGGCTACACCTTC
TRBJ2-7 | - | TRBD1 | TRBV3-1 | CASSHRDRGGEQYF | TGTGCCAGCAGCCACCGGGACAGGGGTGGCGAGCAGTACTTC
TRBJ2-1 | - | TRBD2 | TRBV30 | CAWSVGTKQFF | TGTGCCTGGAGTGTAGGGACTAAGCAGTTCTTC
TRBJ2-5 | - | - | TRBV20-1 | CSVKTVRETQYF | TGCAGTGTAAAAACCGTGCGGGAGACCCAGTACTTC
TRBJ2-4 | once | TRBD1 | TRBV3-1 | CASSLTGGDIQYF | TGTGCCAGCAGCCTCACAGGGGGCGACATTCAGTACTTC
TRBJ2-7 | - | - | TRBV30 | CAWSVRYEQYF | TGTGCCTGGAGTGTACGCTACGAGCAGTACTTC
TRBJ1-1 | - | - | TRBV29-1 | CSVHPGETEAFF | TGCAGCGTTCATCCCGGGGAAACTGAAGCTTTCTTT
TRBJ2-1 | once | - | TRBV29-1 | CSARDLGYEQFF | TGCAGCGCCAGGGACCTGGGTTATGAGCAGTTCTTC
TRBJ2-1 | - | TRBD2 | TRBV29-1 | CSVAPTSGEYNEQFF | TGCAGCGTTGCCCCGACTAGCGGCGAGTACAATGAGCAGTTCTTC
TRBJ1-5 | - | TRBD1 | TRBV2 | CASDREGNQPQHF | TGTGCCAGCGACAGGGAGGGCAATCAGCCCCAGCATTTT
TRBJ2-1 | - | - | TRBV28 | CASTPQGPVEQFF | TGTGCCAGCACCCCCCAGGGGCCTGTTGAGCAGTTCTTC
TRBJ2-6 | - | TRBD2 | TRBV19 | CASRRGSPNSPGANVLTF | TGTGCCAGTAGGCGGGGGAGCCCCAACTCCCCTGGGGCCAACGTCCTGACTTTC
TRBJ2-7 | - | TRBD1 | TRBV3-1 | CASSRSLGQGYEQYF | TGTGCCAGCAGCCGGAGTTTGGGACAGGGATACGAGCAGTACTTC
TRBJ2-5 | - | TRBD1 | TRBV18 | CASSQGAEETQYF | TGTGCCAGCTCACAGGGGGCAGAAGAGACCCAGTACTTC
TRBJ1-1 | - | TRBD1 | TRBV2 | CARPGDRGPVKGAFF | TGTGCCAGACCGGGGGACAGGGGACCCGTTAAGGGAGCTTTCTTT
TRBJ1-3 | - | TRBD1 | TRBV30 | CAWRPRGFSGNTIYF | TGTGCCTGGAGGCCCAGGGGGTTCTCTGGAAACACCATATATTTT
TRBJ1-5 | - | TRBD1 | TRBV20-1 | CSVTDRANQPQHF | TGCAGTGTGACGGACAGGGCTAATCAGCCCCAGCATTTT
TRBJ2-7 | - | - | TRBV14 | CASSQEGLSGSEQYF | TGTGCCAGCAGCCAAGAAGGTTTGTCGGGCTCCGAGCAGTACTTC
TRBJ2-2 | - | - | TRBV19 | CASNQGGYTGELFF | TGTGCCAGTAACCAGGGGGGTTACACCGGGGAGCTGTTTTTT
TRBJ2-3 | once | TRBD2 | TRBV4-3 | CASTKGLAGEGDTQYF | TGCGCCAGCACTAAGGGACTAGCGGGAGAGGGAGATACGCAGTATTTT
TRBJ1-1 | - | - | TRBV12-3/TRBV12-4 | CASSSGENTEAFF | TGTGCCAGCAGTTCTGGGGAGAACACTGAAGCTTTCTTT
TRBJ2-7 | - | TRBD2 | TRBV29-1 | CSAGTSFYEQYF | TGCAGCGCCGGGACTAGCTTCTACGAGCAGTACTTC
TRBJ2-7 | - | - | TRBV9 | CASSPYYEQYF | TGTGCCAGCAGCCCCTACTACGAGCAGTACTTC
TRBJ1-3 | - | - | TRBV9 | CASSETGFRNTIYF | TGTGCCAGCAGCGAAACAGGGTTTCGAAACACCATATATTTT
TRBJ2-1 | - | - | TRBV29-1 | CSVAYNEQFF | TGCAGCGTTGCATACAATGAGCAGTTCTTC
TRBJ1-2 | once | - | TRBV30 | CAWSLGRVGYTF | TGTGCCTGGAGCCTCGGGAGGGTAGGCTACACCTTC
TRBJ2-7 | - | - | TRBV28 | CASSRQERISISSYEQYF | TGTGCCAGCAGTCGCCAGGAGAGGATTTCAATTAGCTCCTACGAGCAGTACTTC
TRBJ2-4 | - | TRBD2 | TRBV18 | CASSPGDGWGGFQYF | TGTGCCAGCTCACCCGGCGATGGCTGGGGGGGGTTTCAGTACTTC
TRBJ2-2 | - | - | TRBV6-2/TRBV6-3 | CASSSGTKELFF | TGTGCCAGCAGTTCCGGGACAAAGGAGCTGTTTTTT
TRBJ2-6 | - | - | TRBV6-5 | CASSYSYVVPPSGANVLTF | TGTGCCAGCAGTTACTCGTATGTAGTTCCTCCATCTGGGGCCAACGTCCTGACTTTC
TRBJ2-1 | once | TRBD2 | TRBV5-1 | CASSQTSGRGNEQFF | TGCGCCAGCAGCCAGACTAGCGGGAGGGGGAATGAGCAGTTCTTC
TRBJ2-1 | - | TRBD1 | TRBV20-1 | CSAPGQGIPNQFF | TGCAGTGCCCCGGGACAGGGGATCCCGAATCAGTTCTTC
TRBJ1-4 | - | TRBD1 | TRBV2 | CASRWTGVPEKLFF | TGTGCCAGCAGATGGACAGGGGTACCTGAAAAACTGTTTTTT
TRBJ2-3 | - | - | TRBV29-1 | CSVVWPRSDTQYF | TGCAGCGTTGTTTGGCCCCGCTCCGATACGCAGTATTTT
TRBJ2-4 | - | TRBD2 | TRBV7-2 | CASSPTSGVLAKNIQYF | TGTGCCAGCAGCCCCACTAGCGGGGTCCTAGCCAAAAACATTCAGTACTTC
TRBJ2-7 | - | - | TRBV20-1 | CSARDWADGPYYEQYF | TGCAGTGCTAGAGATTGGGCGGACGGTCCATACTACGAGCAGTACTTC